These 5 T cell receptor beta chains were all obtained from the same sample, sequenced in a study of T-cell memory formation after mild COVID-19 listed by TCRdb under 2021. Preparation of the library involved 5' RACE. Reads for this sample came from an Illumina NovaSeq 6000. TCRdb reprocessed the public reads (quality trimming at Q25 with fastp, clone calling with MiXCR) and kept in-frame beta chains. A single entry per CDR3 protein holds the most common genes and DNA from its merged rows. The sample table holds approximately 570,000 distinct CDR3 sequences, of which roughly 18% were seen once. 12% of the sample belongs to the ten largest clones. Sequencing was done on a sample of PBMCs or a T cell subset sorted from them (not recorded which). The receptors stem from an adult woman who had mild COVID-19 (a few samples of this study predate the infection). The sample titles of this study are shuffled in the database, so cell type and time point are left out; the donor was told from shared clones.

This clonotype occurred a few times. The rearrangement uses TRBV15 and TRBJ2-7, with 12 bases matching TRBD1. The CDR3 is made up of 14 amino acids. CDR1 LNHNV and CDR2 YYDKDF come from the germline V gene (reference sequence). V lost 5 bases, J lost 7 bases, and 6 bases stayed unmatched. DNA of the CDR3: TGTGCCACCAGCGTGGGACAGGGGGCAAGTGAGCAGTACTTC. Protein: CATSVGQGASEQYF. Combining the CDR3 with reference TRBV15 and TRBJ2-7 gives the whole variable domain DAMVIQNPRYQVTQFGKPVTLSCSQTLNHNVMYWYQQKSSQAPKLLFHYYDKDFNNEADTPDNFQSRRPNTSFCFLDIRSPGLGDTAMYLCATSVGQGASEQYFGPGTRLTVT.

The CDR3 loop reads CASSQDPTSGSTDTQYF. CDR3 sequence (DNA): TGCGCCAGCAGCCAAGACCCGACTAGCGGTAGCACAGATACGCAGTATTTT. V is TRBV4-1 and J is TRBJ2-3; 9 nucleotides align to TRBD2. The CDR3 consists of 17 residues. After removal of 0 bases from V and 0 bases from J, the junction contained 4 bases not matched to a gene. CDR1 and CDR2 (germline): MGHRA, YSYEKL.

There are many counts of this clonotype. This chain joins TRBV7-8 and TRBJ2-7, with 9 nucleotides matching TRBD2. The V and J ends lost 3 bases and 3 bases, in that order; junction bases with no gene match: 6. From germline, CDR1 is SGHVS and CDR2 FQNEAQ. The CDR3 contains 15 residues. CDR3 loop: CASSFSPLAGYEQYF. In DNA, the CDR3 is TGTGCCAGCAGCTTTAGCCCACTAGCGGGCTACGAGCAGTACTTC. The full variable domain, with the rest looked up from reference TRBV7-8 and TRBJ2-7, is GAGVSQSPRYKVAKRGQDVALRCDPISGHVSLFWYQQALGQGPEFLTYFQNEAQLDKSGLPSDRFFAERPEGSVSTLKIQRTQQEDSAVYLCASSFSPLAGYEQYFGPGTRLTVT.

The chain links TRBV6-5 to TRBJ1-4; 7 bases fit TRBD1. The junction had 14 bases not matched to a gene; V was cut back by 6 bases and J by 4 bases. This CDR3 spans 17 amino acids. From germline, CDR1 is MNHEY and CDR2 SVGAGI. CDR3: CASRTGMAETGNEKLFF. CDR3 sequence (DNA): TGTGCCAGCAGGACAGGGATGGCCGAGACGGGTAATGAAAAACTGTTTTTT.

V and J are TRBV3-1 and TRBJ2-5; D possibly corresponds to TRBD2 (5 bases). Germline V gene data show CDR1 as LGHDT and CDR2 as YNNKEL (reference sequence). The CDR3 runs 14 residues. V shed 6 bases and J shed 3 bases, with 14 bases lying between them. The DNA for the CDR3 is TGTGCCAGCAGTCAGTTCGAGGGAGAAGAGACCCAGTACTTC. Amino acid sequence: CASSQFEGEETQYF.